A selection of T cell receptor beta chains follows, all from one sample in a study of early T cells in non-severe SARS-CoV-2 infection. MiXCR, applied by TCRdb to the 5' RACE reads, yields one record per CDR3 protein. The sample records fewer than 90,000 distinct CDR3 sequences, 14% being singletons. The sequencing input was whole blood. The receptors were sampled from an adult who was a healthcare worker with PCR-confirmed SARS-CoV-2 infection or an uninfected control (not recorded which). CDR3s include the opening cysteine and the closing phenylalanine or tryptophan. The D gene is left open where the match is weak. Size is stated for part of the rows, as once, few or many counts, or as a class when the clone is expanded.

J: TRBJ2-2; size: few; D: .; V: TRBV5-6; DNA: TGTGCCAGCAGAAGGGGAACCGGGGAGCTGTTTTTT; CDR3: CASRRGTGELFF
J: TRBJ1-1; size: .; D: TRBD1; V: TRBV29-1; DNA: TGCAGCGGGACGACAGGGGAAGCTTTCTTT; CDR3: CSGTTGEAFF
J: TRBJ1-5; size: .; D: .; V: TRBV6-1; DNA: TGTGCCAGCAGTGAATGGGGGGCTACTAGCAATCAGCCCCAGCATTTT; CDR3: CASSEWGATSNQPQHF
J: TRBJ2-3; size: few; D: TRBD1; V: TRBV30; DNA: TGTGCCTGGAGTGTGAACAGGGGGACAGATACGCAGTATTTT; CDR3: CAWSVNRGTDTQYF
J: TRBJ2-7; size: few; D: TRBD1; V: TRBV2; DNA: TGTGCCAGCAGAGAGACAGGGCCCGGCGAGCAGTACTTC; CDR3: CASRETGPGEQYF
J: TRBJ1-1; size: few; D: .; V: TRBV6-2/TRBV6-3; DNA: TGTGCCAGCAGTTACTACCAAATCGCTGAAGCTTTCTTT; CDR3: CASSYYQIAEAFF
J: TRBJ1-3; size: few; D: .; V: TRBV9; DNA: TGTGCCAGCAGCTCCCCGGGGAGGATATCAGGAAACACCATATATTTT; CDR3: CASSSPGRISGNTIYF
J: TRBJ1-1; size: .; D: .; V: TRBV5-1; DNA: TGCGCCAGCAGCTTCGGGGAGGGGCCCGCTTTCTTT; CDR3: CASSFGEGPAFF
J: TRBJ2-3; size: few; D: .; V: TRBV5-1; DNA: TGCGCCAGCAGCTTGGTGGGAGCTACCACAGATACGCAGTATTTT; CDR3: CASSLVGATTDTQYF
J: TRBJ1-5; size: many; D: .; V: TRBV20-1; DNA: TGCAGTGCTGGGGGGAGGAGTAGCAATCAGCCCCAGCATTTT; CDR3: CSAGGRSSNQPQHF
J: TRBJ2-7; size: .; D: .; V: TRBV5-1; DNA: TGCGCCAGCAGCCCCGGTGGAAGCTCCTACGAGCAGTACTTC; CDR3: CASSPGGSSYEQYF
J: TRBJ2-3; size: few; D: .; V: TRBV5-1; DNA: TGCGCCAGCAGCTTGCCATCGGGGAGCACAGATACGCAGTATTTT; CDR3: CASSLPSGSTDTQYF
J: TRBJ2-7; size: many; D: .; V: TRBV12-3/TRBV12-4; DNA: TGTGCCAGCAGTTTAGCTTTGGGGAGAACCCTCTACGAGCAGTACTTC; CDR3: CASSLALGRTLYEQYF
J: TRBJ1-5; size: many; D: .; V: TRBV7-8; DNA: TGTGCCAGCAGTATTGACCCGTATAGCAATCAGCCCCAGCATTTT; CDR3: CASSIDPYSNQPQHF
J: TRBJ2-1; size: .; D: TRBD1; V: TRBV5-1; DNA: TGCGCCAGCAGCTTCATTGGGACAGGGGACTACAATGAGCAGTTCTTC; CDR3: CASSFIGTGDYNEQFF
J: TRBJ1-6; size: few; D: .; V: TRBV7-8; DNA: TGTGCCAGCAGCGGACTCGCAGGGGTTGGGTCACCCCTCCACTTT; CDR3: CASSGLAGVGSPLHF
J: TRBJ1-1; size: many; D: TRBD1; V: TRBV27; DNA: TGTGCCAGCTCCCACCTCAGGGGGGAAGCTTTCTTT; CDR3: CASSHLRGEAFF
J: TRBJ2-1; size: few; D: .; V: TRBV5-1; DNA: TGCGCCAGCTCGGACCAACTACATGGAGGTGAGCAGTTCTTC; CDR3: CASSDQLHGGEQFF
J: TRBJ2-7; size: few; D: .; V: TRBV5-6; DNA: TGTGCCAGCAGCTTGGTTGTGGGCGGCTACGAGCAGTACTTC; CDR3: CASSLVVGGYEQYF
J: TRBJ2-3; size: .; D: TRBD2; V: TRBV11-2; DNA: TGTGCCAGCAGCCCTCGGGACTACCGCACAGATACGCAGTATTTT; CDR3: CASSPRDYRTDTQYF
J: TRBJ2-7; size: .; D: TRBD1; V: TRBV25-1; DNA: TGTGCCAGCAGTAGGACAGGGACCGACGAGCAGTACTTC; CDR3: CASSRTGTDEQYF
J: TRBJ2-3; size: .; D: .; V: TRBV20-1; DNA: TGCAGTGCTAGTTCCAGGCCAGATACGCAGTATTTT; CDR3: CSASSRPDTQYF
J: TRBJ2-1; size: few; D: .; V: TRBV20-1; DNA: TGCAGTGCTAGTAACGGGTTTTGGGCCAATGAGCAGTTCTTC; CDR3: CSASNGFWANEQFF
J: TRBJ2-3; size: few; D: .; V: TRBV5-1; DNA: TGCGCCAGCAGCATCCCTTCGTCGGCAGATACGCAGTATTTT; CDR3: CASSIPSSADTQYF
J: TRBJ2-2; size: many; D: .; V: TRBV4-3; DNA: TGCGCCAGCAGCCAAGCGGGGATCACCGGGGAGCTGTTTTTT; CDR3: CASSQAGITGELFF
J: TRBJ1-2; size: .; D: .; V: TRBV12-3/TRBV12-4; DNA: TGTGCCAGCAGTCCAGACTCGGATGGCTACACCTTC; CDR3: CASSPDSDGYTF
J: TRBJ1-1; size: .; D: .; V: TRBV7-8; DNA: TGTGCCAGCGGCATAGACGCCCTCATGAACACTGAAGCTTTCTTT; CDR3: CASGIDALMNTEAFF
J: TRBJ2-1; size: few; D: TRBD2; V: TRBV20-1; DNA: TGCAGTGCACAACATACGGGGGAGGGAAGTGAGCAGTTCTTC; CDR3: CSAQHTGEGSEQFF
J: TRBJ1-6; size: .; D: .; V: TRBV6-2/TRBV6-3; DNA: TGTGCCAGCCTCCGGGACCTCAATTCACCCCTCCACTTT; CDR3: CASLRDLNSPLHF
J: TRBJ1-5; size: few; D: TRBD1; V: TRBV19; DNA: TGTGCCAGTAGTAGGCAACAGGGGGCCTTGAATCAGCCCCAGCATTTT; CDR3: CASSRQQGALNQPQHF
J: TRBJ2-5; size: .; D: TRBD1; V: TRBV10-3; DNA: TGTGCCATCAGTGTCTCTCCAGGGGGCCCAGAGACCCAGTACTTC; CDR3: CAISVSPGGPETQYF
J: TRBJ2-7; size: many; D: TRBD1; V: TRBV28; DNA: TGTGCCAGCAGTTTTACCGACAGGGCCTACGAGCAGTACTTC; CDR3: CASSFTDRAYEQYF
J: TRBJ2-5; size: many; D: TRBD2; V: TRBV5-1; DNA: TGCGCCAGCAGCTCTCGGACTAGCGGGGGCCAAGAGACCCAGTACTTC; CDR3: CASSSRTSGGQETQYF
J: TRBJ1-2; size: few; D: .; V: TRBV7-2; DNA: TGTGCCAGCAGCTTAGATAAGGGCTATGGCTACACCTTC; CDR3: CASSLDKGYGYTF
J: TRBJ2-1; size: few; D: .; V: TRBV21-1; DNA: TGTGCCAGCTTTACAGGTTACAATGAGCAGTTCTTC; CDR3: CASFTGYNEQFF
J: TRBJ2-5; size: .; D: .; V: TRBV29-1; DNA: TGCAGCGTTGCCGCAGGCCAAGAGACCCAGTACTTC; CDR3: CSVAAGQETQYF
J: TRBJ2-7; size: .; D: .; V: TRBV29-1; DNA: TGCAGCGTTTCCTCAGGGGACGAGCAGTACTTC; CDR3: CSVSSGDEQYF
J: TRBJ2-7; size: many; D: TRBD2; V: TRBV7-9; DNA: TGTGCCAGCAGCTCCCCCGACCGGCGGGGGGGAGAGCAGTACTTC; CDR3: CASSSPDRRGGEQYF
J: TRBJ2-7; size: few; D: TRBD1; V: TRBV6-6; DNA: TGTGCCAGCAGAAACTCAGGCGACAGGGGCTACGAGCAGTACTTC; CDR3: CASRNSGDRGYEQYF
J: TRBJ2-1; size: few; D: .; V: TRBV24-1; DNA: TGTGCCACCAGTGATCCCGGCTACAATGAGCAGTTCTTC; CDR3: CATSDPGYNEQFF
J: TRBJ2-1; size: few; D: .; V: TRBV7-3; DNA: TGTGCCAGCAGCTTAACAGGGCGACATGAGCAGTTCTTC; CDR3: CASSLTGRHEQFF
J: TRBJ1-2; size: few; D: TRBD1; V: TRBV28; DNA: TGTGCCAGCAGCATACCCAGGGACAGGGGCTCTTGGTACACCTTC; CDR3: CASSIPRDRGSWYTF
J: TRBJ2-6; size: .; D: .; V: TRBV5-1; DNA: TGCGCCAGCAGTGAGAGAACAGGAGCCTCTGGGGCCAACGTCCTGACTTTC; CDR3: CASSERTGASGANVLTF
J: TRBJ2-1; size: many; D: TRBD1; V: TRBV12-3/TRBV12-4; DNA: TGTGCCAGCAGCTTGACAGGGGTCAATGAGCAGTTCTTC; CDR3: CASSLTGVNEQFF
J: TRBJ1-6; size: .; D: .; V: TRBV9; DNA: TGTGCCAGCAGCGTAGGGGCAGGGTCCCATGGTTCACCCCTCCACTTT; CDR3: CASSVGAGSHGSPLHF
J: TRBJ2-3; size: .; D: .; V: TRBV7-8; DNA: TGTGCCAGCAGCCCCCGGTTGAGACTCACAGATACGCAGTATTTT; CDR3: CASSPRLRLTDTQYF
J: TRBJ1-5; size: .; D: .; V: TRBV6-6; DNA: TGTGCCAGCAGTCCAATCCAGGGGCTGGGCAATCAGCCCCAGCATTTT; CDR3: CASSPIQGLGNQPQHF
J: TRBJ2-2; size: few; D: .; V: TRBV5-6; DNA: TGTGCCAGCAGCTTGTCTCGGACAGACACCGGGGAGCTGTTTTTT; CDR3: CASSLSRTDTGELFF
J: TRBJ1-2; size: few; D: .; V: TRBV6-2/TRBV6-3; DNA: TGTGCCAGCAGCCACGGCGGGCGCATCTATGGCTACACCTTC; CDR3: CASSHGGRIYGYTF
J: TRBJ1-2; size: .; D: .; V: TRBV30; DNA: TGTGCCTGGGAACTGGGGGGTAACTATGGCTACACCTTC; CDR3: CAWELGGNYGYTF
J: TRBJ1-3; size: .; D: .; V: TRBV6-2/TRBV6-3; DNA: TGTGCCAGCAGTCGCGGGACACCTGGAAACACCATATATTTT; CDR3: CASSRGTPGNTIYF